This T cell receptor (beta chain) was observed in a study of tissue T cells after allogeneic stem cell transplantation. Study-wide points: Only a limited share of tissue TCRs appeared in blood or spleen. Shared clones across patients were few; motif clustering revealed tissue-specific shared signatures.

Sequenced by immunoSEQ multiplex PCR; TCRdb stores in-frame clones only, minus some. Among about 28,000 clones listed, 65% to 90% were seen once. Trimming removed 5 bases at V and 0 bases at J, with 7 bases between. The CDR3 spans 13 residues. Looked up from germline, CDR1 is LNHDA and CDR2 is SQIVND (reference sequence). To note about this clone: Its specificity is unknown.

Sequencing was performed on blood, taken before transplantation. The sequence was collected from a woman between 18 and 55 years old who later had graft-versus-host disease after an allogeneic stem cell transplant. J is TRBJ1-1 and V is TRBV19, with D perhaps TRBD1 (6 bases). CDR3: CASSGQLNTEAFF. The CDR3 bases are TGTGCCAGTAGTGGACAGTTGAACACTGAAGCTTTCTTT.